Below are 9 T cell receptor beta chains sequenced from a single sample in a study of regulatory T cells in long-lasting Graves disease. Library construction for TCR beta used iRepertoire HTBI primers and Arm-PCR of CDR3 regions. Each CDR3 protein is one row after TCRdb ran MiXCR on the multiplex PCR reads. The sample includes some 250,000 distinct CDR3 sequences, 20% of them seen just once. Time point given: newly diagnosed GD, antithyroid drugs for less than 3 months. The TCR library used RNA extracted from PBMCs. This specimen was peripheral blood mononuclear cells (PBMCs), taken at new diagnosis, from a patient treated with antithyroid drugs. Receptors were obtained from a female donor with Graves disease.

Only a few counts were recorded for this clonotype. This sequence joins TRBV30 and TRBJ2-1; D is tentatively TRBD1 or TRBD2 (6 bases each). This CDR3 is built from 12 residues. Deletions cut 5 bases from V and 4 bases from J, with 9 bases between. The germline V gene encodes CDR1 GTSNPN and CDR2 SVGIG (reference sequence). The CDR3 sequence is CAWGGGYNEQFF. Written as DNA, the CDR3 is TGTGCCTGGGGAGGGGGTTACAATGAGCAGTTCTTC.

This clonotype was detected many times. The chain couples TRBV2 to TRBJ1-2; 8 bases are shared with TRBD1. The germline V gene has CDR1 SNHLY and CDR2 FYNNEI. The CDR3 length is 14 residues. The V and J ends lost 6 bases and 5 bases, in that order; junction bases with no gene match: 8. CDR3: CASRWTGSPYGYTF. In DNA, the CDR3 is TGTGCCAGCAGATGGACAGGGAGTCCGTATGGCTACACCTTC.

This clonotype has a count of ten or more. V usage is TRBV20-1 and J usage is TRBJ2-1; a possible D gene is TRBD1 (5 bases). The V gene lost 6 bases and the J gene lost 0 bases, with 12 bases spanning the gap. Germline CDR1 and CDR2: DFQATT and SNEGSKA (reference sequence). The CDR3 has 14 residues. CDR3: CSATDRLSYNEQFF. The CDR3 nucleotides read TGCAGTGCCACAGACAGACTCTCCTACAATGAGCAGTTCTTC.

This clonotype was observed many times. The chain links TRBV20-1 to TRBJ2-7, with 8 bases fitting TRBD1. The CDR3 has 14 residues. The V gene end was trimmed by 4 bases and the J gene end by 0 bases; junction bases not matched to a gene: 5. The V gene's germline CDR1 is DFQATT and CDR2 SNEGSKA (reference sequence). Written as DNA, the CDR3 is TGCAGTGCTACCCGGGACAGGTACTCCTACGAGCAGTACTTC. It yields the protein CSATRDRYSYEQYF.

Notes on this clonotype: A far larger clone lies a single base away; this is likely a read error. The V call is TRBV11-2, the J call TRBJ2-3, with 10 bases identical to TRBD1. CDR3 size: 16 residues. Germline V gives CDR1 SGHAT, CDR2 FQNNGV. V lost 5 bases to trimming and J lost 5 bases; unmatched junction nucleotides: 10. Here the CDR3 reads CASSPGQGRDIDTQYF. The CDR3 nucleotides read TGTGCCAGCAGCCCGGGACAGGGGAGGGACATAGATACGCAGTATTTT.

This clonotype was detected only a few times. This rearrangement joins TRBV6-1 to TRBJ1-4, with a weak D call TRBD1 (6 bases). The CDR3 length is 13 residues. With 6 bases removed from V and 8 bases from J, the gap between germline ends came to 13 bases. Germline V CDR1 and CDR2: MNHNS, SASEGT. The DNA of the CDR3 is TGTGCCAGCAGAACCAGTCAGGGGGAAAAACTGTTTTTT. It translates to CASRTSQGEKLFF.

This clonotype was detected ten times or more. V usage is TRBV6-1 and J usage is TRBJ2-7; maybe TRBD1 (7 bases). V was clipped by 7 bases and J by 5 bases, with 18 bases between them. Germline loops: CDR1 MNHNS, CDR2 SASEGT. The CDR3 consists of 14 residues. The CDR3 bases are TGTGCCAGCAAACGCGGGACAGTATACAACGAGCAGTACTTC. It specifies CASKRGTVYNEQYF.

This clonotype was counted many times. CDR3 residues: CASSFGEETQYF. In DNA, the CDR3 is TGTGCCAGCAGCTTCGGTGAAGAGACCCAGTACTTC. The chain carries TRBV5-6 and TRBJ2-5; D remains unclear. CDR3 length: 12 amino acids. The V end was cut by 2 bases, the J end by 3 bases, with 5 bases between. Looked up from germline, CDR1 is SGHDT and CDR2 is YYEEEE.

This clonotype was recorded a few times. A much larger clonotype is one base distant, so this may be a read error. V and J are TRBV3-1 and TRBJ2-4, with 7 bases matching TRBD1. This CDR3 region has 14 residues. Germline V gene lookup returns CDR1 LGHDT and CDR2 YNNKEL (reference sequence). DNA for the CDR3: TGTGCCAGCAGCGAACGGACAGGCACAAACATTCGGTACTTC. Translating it yields CASSERTGTNIRYF.